The entry that follows covers one TCR beta chain sequence. These data belong to a study of blood T cell repertoires in COVID-19. About the study: Material from acute and convalescent COVID-19 was sourced from the United States, Italy and Spain.

The authors' processing: The authors estimated nucleated cell counts from reference gene primer amplification. Only in-frame clones appear in the TCRdb table, and some are missing; sequencing was by immunoSEQ multiplex PCR. The V and J calls and clone size come from that table; D and trimming were worked out from the DNA. In the table there are hundreds of thousands of clones, around nine tenths of which are singletons. Sample: peripheral blood. This clonotype was sampled from a woman aged 55-69 years who had recovered from COVID-19.

In DNA, the CDR3 is TGTGCCAGCAGCCAAAGGGGGAGCTACGAGCAGTACTTC. Residues: CASSQRGSYEQYF. The chain couples TRBV14 to TRBJ2-7, with TRBD1 as a possible D gene (6 bases). CDR1 is SGHDN and CDR2 is FVKESK in the germline V gene. V was pared by 2 bases and J by 3 bases, with 8 bases between. The CDR3 contains 13 residues.